The rows below give T cell receptor beta chains drawn from one sample of a study of human CD8 memory T cell subsets. TCRdb re-called the 5' RACE reads with MiXCR, one entry per CDR3 protein. The table includes around 8,200 distinct CDR3 sequences, 3.9% detected once. Sequenced sample: CD8+ T cells from PBMCs. Receptor source: a human donor in good health. Both conserved end residues are part of each CDR3. The D gene is left open where the match is weak. Size values are once, few and many counts, or a class for expanded clones, and some rows have none.

clone size	J gene	D gene	V gene	CDR3 DNA	CDR3 protein
few	TRBJ2-5	TRBD1	TRBV28	TGTGCCAGCAGCAAGAGACAGGGGGGAGAGACCCAGTACTTC	CASSKRQGGETQYF
large	TRBJ1-5	TRBD1	TRBV9	TGTGCCAGCAGCCCCCGGGACAGCCCCGCTTACCAGCATTTT	CASSPRDSPAYQHF
many	TRBJ2-1	TRBD2	TRBV9	TGTGCCAGCAGCGTAGATACGGCGGGGGTCTACAATGAGCAGTTCTTC	CASSVDTAGVYNEQFF
many	TRBJ2-3	TRBD2	TRBV20-1	TGCAGTGCTAGGGAAAAACTAGCGGGAGATGTAGATACGCAGTATTTT	CSAREKLAGDVDTQYF
many	TRBJ2-7	.	TRBV12-3/TRBV12-4	TGTGCCAGCAGTTTCGTTGGCAGACCCTACGAGCAGTACTTC	CASSFVGRPYEQYF
.	TRBJ2-1	.	TRBV5-1	TGCGCCAGCAGCCCGGAGACTACCTACAATGAGCAGTTCTTC	CASSPETTYNEQFF
few	TRBJ2-3	TRBD2	TRBV7-9	TGTGCCAGCAGCTTGACTAGCGGGGAATTTACAGATACGCAGTATTTT	CASSLTSGEFTDTQYF
many	TRBJ2-5	.	TRBV11-1	TGTGCCAGCAGCTTAGGACGTTTCCAAGAGACCCAGTACTTC	CASSLGRFQETQYF
many	TRBJ2-7	TRBD2	TRBV3-1	TGTGCCAGCAGCCACCCGTCACTAGCGGGGAACTCCTACGAGCAGTACTTC	CASSHPSLAGNSYEQYF
many	TRBJ2-7	.	TRBV5-6	TGTGCCAGCAGCTTGGAATCAGGGGGACTCCTCGAGCAGTACTTC	CASSLESGGLLEQYF
large	TRBJ2-7	TRBD2	TRBV4-3	TGCGCCAGCAGCCAAGGAGCGGGAGAAGAAAACTACGAGCAGTACTTC	CASSQGAGEENYEQYF
many	TRBJ2-5	.	TRBV20-1	TGCAGTGCTCTCCGGGCCGGGGGGCGCCGGTTTTTCGACAGGACGGAGACCCAGTACTTC	CSALRAGGRRFFDRTETQYF
medium-sized	TRBJ1-1	.	TRBV24-1	TGTGCCACCAGTGGGGGGGTTATGAACACTGAAGCTTTCTTT	CATSGGVMNTEAFF
large	TRBJ2-5	.	TRBV14	TGTGCCAGCAGCCAAGAAGTCTTCGCGGACCAGTACTTC	CASSQEVFADQYF
medium-sized	TRBJ1-1	.	TRBV10-3	TGTGCCATCACCAAGGACACCCTGAACACTGAAGCTTTCTTT	CAITKDTLNTEAFF
many	TRBJ1-2	.	TRBV5-4	TGTGCCAGCAGCTTGTCCGGGTCCGGGGATGGCTACACCTTC	CASSLSGSGDGYTF
.	TRBJ2-7	.	TRBV4-3	TGCGCCAGCAGCCAGGGGGTAGTAGAGGACGAGCAGTACTTC	CASSQGVVEDEQYF
few	TRBJ1-1	.	TRBV19	TGTGCCAGTAGTATCGGACAAATCACTGAAGCTTTCTTT	CASSIGQITEAFF
few	TRBJ2-1	TRBD1	TRBV11-2	TGTGCCAGCAGCCCGGGGACAGGGTTAAAGAATGAGCAGTTCTTC	CASSPGTGLKNEQFF
many	TRBJ2-2	TRBD1	TRBV11-1	TGTGCCAGCAGCGAGGGGACAGACATGAACACCGGGGAGCTGTTTTTT	CASSEGTDMNTGELFF